This is a list of T cell receptor beta chains from one sample in a study of blood T cell repertoires in COVID-19. Assay used: immunoSEQ multiplex PCR; TCRdb lists only in-frame clones, some missing. The table records over 25,000 clones, 75% to 85% of them present only once. Specimen: peripheral blood. Receptors originate from a man older than 75 with active COVID-19. CDR3s include the opening cysteine and the closing phenylalanine or tryptophan. The D gene is left open where the match is weak. Clone size is stated in some rows and not others, as once, few, many or a class when expanded.

.	TRBV4-1	TRBJ2-5	few	TGCGCCAGCAGCCAAGGAGGGTCTTTAGAGACCCAGTACTTC	CASSQGGSLETQYF
.	TRBV3-1/TRBV3-2	TRBJ2-5	.	TGTGCCAGCAGCCAAGGGCCGGGGGAGACCCAGTACTTC	CASSQGPGETQYF
TRBD1	TRBV3-1/TRBV3-2	TRBJ1-2	.	TGTGCCAGCAGCCCCAGACAGGGTTGGGGCTACACCTTC	CASSPRQGWGYTF
.	TRBV2	TRBJ2-5	.	TGTGCCAGCAGTGAACAGGGAGAGACCCAGTACTTC	CASSEQGETQYF
TRBD2	TRBV2	TRBJ2-3	once	TGTGCCAGCCATAGCGGGGGAGATACGCAGTATTTT	CASHSGGDTQYF
.	TRBV5-1	TRBJ2-1	.	TGCGCCAGCAGCTCCGGACAAGTCTCCTACAATGAGCAGTTCTTC	CASSSGQVSYNEQFF
.	TRBV13	TRBJ1-1	.	TGTGCCAGCAGCCCGTCGGGGGTTCCCTTCGAAGGTTTCTTT	CASSPSGVPFEGFF
TRBD2	TRBV5-6	TRBJ2-2	.	TGTGCCAGCAGCTTCCGACTAGCGGACACCGGGGAGCTGTTTTTT	CASSFRLADTGELFF
.	TRBV9	TRBJ1-1	once	TGTGCCAGCAGCGTAGGTTGGAGGAGGGGCACTGAAGCTTTCTTT	CASSVGWRRGTEAFF
TRBD1	TRBV5-6	TRBJ1-5	.	TGTGCCAGCAGCTTGGCCAGGGGGCCTGGACAGCCCCAGCATTTT	CASSLARGPGQPQHF
TRBD2	TRBV11-3	TRBJ2-3	.	TGTGCCAGCAGCTCCGGACTAGCACCCGATACGCAGTATTTT	CASSSGLAPDTQYF
.	TRBV24-1	TRBJ2-5	.	TGTGCCACCAGTGATCCCGGGACTGGAAAAGAGACCCAGTACTTC	CATSDPGTGKETQYF
.	TRBV2	TRBJ1-4	.	TGTGCCGCGTCGGGGGGGGCAACTAATGAAAAACTGTTTTTT	CAASGGATNEKLFF
TRBD1	TRBV11-2	TRBJ2-1	.	TGTGCCAGCAGCCGGGACAGGGGATCCTACAATGAGCAGTTCTTC	CASSRDRGSYNEQFF
.	TRBV12-3/TRBV12-4	TRBJ1-1	.	TGTGCCAGCAGTTTACAGGGGAGCACTGAAGCTTTCTTT	CASSLQGSTEAFF
TRBD1	TRBV18	TRBJ2-5	.	TGTGCCAGCTCGGGACAGCGAGAGACCCAGTACTTC	CASSGQRETQYF
.	TRBV28	TRBJ2-7	.	TGTGCCAGCAGTCCCCCCGTAGCGTCGCCCTACGAGCAGTACTTC	CASSPPVASPYEQYF
TRBD2	TRBV4-2	TRBJ2-1	.	TGTGCCAGCAGCCAATTCCCGGGGGGATCCTACAATGAGCAGTTCTTC	CASSQFPGGSYNEQFF
.	TRBV28	TRBJ1-1	.	TGTGCCAGCAGTTTAAATTTAGGGGCATCCGAACAAGCTTTCTTT	CASSLNLGASEQAFF
.	TRBV7-8	TRBJ2-3	.	TGTGCCAGCAGCTTAGTAGAGTACACAGATACGCAGTATTTT	CASSLVEYTDTQYF
TRBD1	TRBV2	TRBJ2-1	.	TGTGCCTGGGGACAGGGTCTCGTCAATGAGCAGTTCTTC	CAWGQGLVNEQFF
TRBD2	TRBV6-5	TRBJ2-3	.	TGTGCCAGCAGTTACCGAACTAGCGGGGGAACAGATACGCAGTATTTT	CASSYRTSGGTDTQYF
TRBD2	TRBV5-5	TRBJ2-3	.	TGTGCCAGCAGCTTGGGACCTCGCGGGGGGGTCCAGGGTACGCAGTATTTT	CASSLGPRGGVQGTQYF
.	TRBV5-1	TRBJ2-7	few	TGCGCCAGCAGCTTGGACGGAGGATCCTACGAGCAGTACTTC	CASSLDGGSYEQYF
TRBD1	TRBV5-1	TRBJ2-7	.	TGCGCCAGCAGCCCAGGACAGGGGAGCTCCTACGAGCAGTACTTC	CASSPGQGSSYEQYF
.	TRBV7-2	TRBJ2-5	.	TGTGCCAGCAGCTTTGGTCCGGGGGAGACCCAGTACTTC	CASSFGPGETQYF
.	TRBV7-2	TRBJ1-2	.	TGTGCCAGCAGCTTCGCCGGCTATGGCTACACCTTC	CASSFAGYGYTF
TRBD1	TRBV5-8	TRBJ1-1	.	TGTGCCAGCAGCTTCGACGGGAGGGGGCGGGCTGAAGCTTTCTTT	CASSFDGRGRAEAFF
.	TRBV21-1	TRBJ2-4	.	TGTGCCAACGGCTTGGACAGGGGATTTTTTAGGGAAACCAAAAACATTCAGTACTTC	CANGLDRGFFRETKNIQYF
.	TRBV6-6	TRBJ1-1	.	TGTGCCAGCAGTTACGCCTCGGAGGATAGGAAAGCTTTCTTT	CASSYASEDRKAFF
.	TRBV5-8	TRBJ1-4	few	TGTGCCAGCAGCTATGGGACGGATCTAACGGGAGACGAAAAACTGTTTTTT	CASSYGTDLTGDEKLFF
.	TRBV7-3	TRBJ2-2	few	TGTGCCAGCAGCCCCTCGGGAGTCCCCGGGGAGCTGTTTTTT	CASSPSGVPGELFF
TRBD1	TRBV7-2	TRBJ1-1	.	TGTGCCAGCAGCCCGGACAGGGGGCGAAAAACTGAAGCTTTCTTT	CASSPDRGRKTEAFF
.	TRBV10-3	TRBJ1-1	.	TGTGCCATCAGTGCGAACTTCCAATTGAACACTGAAGCTTTCTTT	CAISANFQLNTEAFF